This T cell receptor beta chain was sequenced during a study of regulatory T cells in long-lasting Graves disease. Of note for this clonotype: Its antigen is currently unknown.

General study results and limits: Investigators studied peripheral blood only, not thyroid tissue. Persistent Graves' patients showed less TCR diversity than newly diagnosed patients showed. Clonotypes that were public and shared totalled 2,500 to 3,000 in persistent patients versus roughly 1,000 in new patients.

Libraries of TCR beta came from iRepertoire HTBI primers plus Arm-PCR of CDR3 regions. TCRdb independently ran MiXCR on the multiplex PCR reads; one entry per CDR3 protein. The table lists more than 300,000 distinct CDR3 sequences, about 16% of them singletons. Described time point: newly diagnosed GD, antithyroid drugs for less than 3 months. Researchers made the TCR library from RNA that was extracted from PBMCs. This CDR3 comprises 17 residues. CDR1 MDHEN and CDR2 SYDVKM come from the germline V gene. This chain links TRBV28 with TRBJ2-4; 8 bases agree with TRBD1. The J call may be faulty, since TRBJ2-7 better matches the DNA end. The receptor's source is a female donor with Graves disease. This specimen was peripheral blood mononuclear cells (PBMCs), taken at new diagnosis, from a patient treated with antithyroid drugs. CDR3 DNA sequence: TGTGCCAGCAGTTACTCTAGTCGGCAGGGGGCAGGTCACGAGCAGTACTTC. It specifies CASSYSSRQGAGHEQYF.